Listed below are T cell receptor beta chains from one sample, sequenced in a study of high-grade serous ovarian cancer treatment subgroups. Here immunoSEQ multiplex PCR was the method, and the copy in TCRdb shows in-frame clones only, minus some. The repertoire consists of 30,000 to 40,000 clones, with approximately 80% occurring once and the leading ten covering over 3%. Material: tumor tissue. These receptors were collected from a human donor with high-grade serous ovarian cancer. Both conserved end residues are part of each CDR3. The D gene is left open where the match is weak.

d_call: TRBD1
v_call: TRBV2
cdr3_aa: CASSPTGDYTGELFF

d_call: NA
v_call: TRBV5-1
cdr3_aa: CASSLGVVNEQFF

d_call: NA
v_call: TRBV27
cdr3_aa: CASRPGGSSYEQYF

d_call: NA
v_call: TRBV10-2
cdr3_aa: CASSVLAREQFF

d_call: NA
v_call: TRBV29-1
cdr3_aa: CSVEDGVGELFF

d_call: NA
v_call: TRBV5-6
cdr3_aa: CASSYFTGFSNQPQHF

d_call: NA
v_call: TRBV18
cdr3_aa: CASSPTGRGNQPQHF

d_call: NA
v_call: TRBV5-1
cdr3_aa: CASSSLPGTTEAFF

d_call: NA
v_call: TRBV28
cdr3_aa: CASSPGLNYGYTF

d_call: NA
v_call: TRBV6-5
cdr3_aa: CASSYSRLGIEQYF

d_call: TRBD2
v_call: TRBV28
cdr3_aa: CASRASGRYEQYF

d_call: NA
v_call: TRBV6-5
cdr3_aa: CASTRNSASTEAFF

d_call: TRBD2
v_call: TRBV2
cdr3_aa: CASSPSGGLDIQYF

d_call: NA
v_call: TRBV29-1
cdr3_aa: CSVAPAPNEQYF

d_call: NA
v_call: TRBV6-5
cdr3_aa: CASSYRGVGSTDTQYF

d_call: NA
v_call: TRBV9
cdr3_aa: CASSVGPLRAGDLEKLFF

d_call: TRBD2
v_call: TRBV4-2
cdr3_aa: CASSPAPAGAGDTQYF

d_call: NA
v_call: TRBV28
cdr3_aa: CASSSDGLNTDTQYF

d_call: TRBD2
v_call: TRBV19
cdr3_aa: CASRQKAGVSSYNEQFF

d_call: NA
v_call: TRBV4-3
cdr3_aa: CASSQDGGLGQPQHF

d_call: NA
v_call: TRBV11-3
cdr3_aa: CASSLYIDGGGMNTEAFF

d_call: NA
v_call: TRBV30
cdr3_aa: CAWRRPPLAEAFF

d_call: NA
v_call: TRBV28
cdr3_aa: CASRKESLAKNIQYF

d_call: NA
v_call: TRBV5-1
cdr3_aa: CASSLAGRDYGYTF

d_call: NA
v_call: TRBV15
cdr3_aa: CATSGGGANTEAFF

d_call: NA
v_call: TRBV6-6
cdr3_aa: CASSYSTAYTEAFF

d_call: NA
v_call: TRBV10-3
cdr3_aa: CAISESGGSYGYTF

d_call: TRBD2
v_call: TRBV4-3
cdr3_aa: CASSTRSGRLAGGELFF

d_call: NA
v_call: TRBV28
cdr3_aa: CASSLATGNLGGYTF

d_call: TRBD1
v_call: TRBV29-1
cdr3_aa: CSPARNRGFTGYF

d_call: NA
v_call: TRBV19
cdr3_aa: CASSIYRDQPQHF

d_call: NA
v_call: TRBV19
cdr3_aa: CASSMAVTYEQYF

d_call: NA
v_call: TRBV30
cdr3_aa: CAFSRRKTNTEAFF

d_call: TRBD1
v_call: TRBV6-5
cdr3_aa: CASSQTGGRQYEQYF

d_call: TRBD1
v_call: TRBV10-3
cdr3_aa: CAISESTGQDEQYF

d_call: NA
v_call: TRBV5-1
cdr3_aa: CASTPGGAGNTIYF

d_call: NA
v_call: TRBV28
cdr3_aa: CASSLHGGAGTEAFF

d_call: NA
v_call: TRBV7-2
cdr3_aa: CASSLAGANVLTF

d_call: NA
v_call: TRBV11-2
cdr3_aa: CASSLGFGGATEKLFF

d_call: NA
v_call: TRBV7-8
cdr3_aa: CASSSGHPYEQYF

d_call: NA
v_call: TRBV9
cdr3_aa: CASSAQGGGELFF

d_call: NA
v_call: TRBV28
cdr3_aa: CASSFRGDYGYTF

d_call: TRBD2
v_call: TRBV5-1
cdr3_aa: CASSRGGADNEQFF

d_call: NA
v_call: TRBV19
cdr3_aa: CASSIAFSQPQHF

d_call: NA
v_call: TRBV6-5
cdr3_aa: CASSVFRGANTEAFF

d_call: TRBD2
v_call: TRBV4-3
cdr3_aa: CASSPFTSGRHEQYF

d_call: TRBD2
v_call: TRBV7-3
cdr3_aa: CASSLIAGDGEQFF

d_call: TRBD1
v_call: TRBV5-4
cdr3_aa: CASSPRQGTNEKLFF

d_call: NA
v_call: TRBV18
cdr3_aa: CASSPRQGITPGQPQHF

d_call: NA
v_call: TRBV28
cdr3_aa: CASSSPTGHTGELFF

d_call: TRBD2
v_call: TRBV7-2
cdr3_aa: CASSLGWGLAGSDTQYF

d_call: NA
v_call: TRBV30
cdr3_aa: CAWSVPHRSGNTIYF